The rows below give T cell receptor beta chains drawn from one sample of a study of T cells in Graves' hyperthyroidism and ophthalmopathy. Via MiXCR, TCRdb re-called the multiplex PCR reads, giving one row per CDR3 protein. The sample lists 700,000 to 950,000 distinct CDR3 sequences, roughly 32% occurring once. Sequenced sample: blood. These receptors originate from a woman aged 40 to 50 with Graves' hyperthyroidism. Each CDR3 is given with its conserved first and last residue. D genes are given only for firm matches. Rows give clone size only sometimes, using once, few, many, or a class for an expanded clone.

clone size: many
J gene: TRBJ2-6
D gene: NA
V gene: TRBV10-3
CDR3 DNA: TGTGCCATCAGTACAGGGACTGGGGCCAACGTCCTGACTTTC
CDR3 protein: CAISTGTGANVLTF

clone size: few
J gene: TRBJ2-2
D gene: TRBD2
V gene: TRBV7-2
CDR3 DNA: TGTGCCAGCAGCCACTTACGACTAGCGGGGGCCGGGGAGCTGTTTTTT
CDR3 protein: CASSHLRLAGAGELFF

clone size: many
J gene: TRBJ1-5
D gene: NA
V gene: TRBV2
CDR3 DNA: TGTGCCAGCAGTGAAGGAATGCGGATTGGGGGCAATCAGCCCCAGCATTTT
CDR3 protein: CASSEGMRIGGNQPQHF

clone size: many
J gene: TRBJ2-5
D gene: NA
V gene: TRBV15
CDR3 DNA: TGTGCCACCAGCAGAGATCTGGGATCACAAGAGACCCAGTACTTC
CDR3 protein: CATSRDLGSQETQYF

clone size: many
J gene: TRBJ1-1
D gene: TRBD1
V gene: TRBV7-3
CDR3 DNA: TGTGCCAGCAGCACATGGACAGGGCTTAGCACTGAAGCTTTCTTT
CDR3 protein: CASSTWTGLSTEAFF

clone size: many
J gene: TRBJ1-5
D gene: TRBD1
V gene: TRBV20-1
CDR3 DNA: TGCAGTGTCCGGACAGGGCTGCAGCCCCAGCATTTT
CDR3 protein: CSVRTGLQPQHF

clone size: many
J gene: TRBJ1-2
D gene: NA
V gene: TRBV10-3
CDR3 DNA: TGTGCCATCAGTGATAGTGGGACGGTCTATGGCTACACCTTC
CDR3 protein: CAISDSGTVYGYTF

clone size: NA
J gene: TRBJ2-5
D gene: TRBD1
V gene: TRBV3-1
CDR3 DNA: TGTGCCAGCAGCCAACTTGGACAGGGGTCCGAGACCCAGTACTTC
CDR3 protein: CASSQLGQGSETQYF

clone size: many
J gene: TRBJ1-2
D gene: TRBD1
V gene: TRBV10-3
CDR3 DNA: TGTGCCATCAGTGAGGGGCCAGACAGGGACTATGGCTACACCTTC
CDR3 protein: CAISEGPDRDYGYTF

clone size: many
J gene: TRBJ1-5
D gene: NA
V gene: TRBV10-3
CDR3 DNA: TGTGCCATCAATTCGGGTAATAGCAATCAGCCCCAGCATTTT
CDR3 protein: CAINSGNSNQPQHF

clone size: many
J gene: TRBJ2-5
D gene: TRBD2
V gene: TRBV5-1
CDR3 DNA: TGCGCCAGCAGCTTGATGACTAGCGATGAAGGGACCCAGTACTTC
CDR3 protein: CASSLMTSDEGTQYF

clone size: many
J gene: TRBJ1-1
D gene: NA
V gene: TRBV10-3
CDR3 DNA: TGTGCCATCAGTGATGGGTCATCTGAAGCTTTCTTT
CDR3 protein: CAISDGSSEAFF

clone size: few
J gene: TRBJ2-7
D gene: TRBD1
V gene: TRBV4-2
CDR3 DNA: TGTGCCAGCAGCCAAGTTCACCGCACAGGGGATTACGAGCAGTACTTC
CDR3 protein: CASSQVHRTGDYEQYF

clone size: few
J gene: TRBJ1-3
D gene: NA
V gene: TRBV2
CDR3 DNA: TGTGCCAGCAGTGCCGGGGTAGGCTATGGCTACACCATATATTTT
CDR3 protein: CASSAGVGYGYTIYF

clone size: NA
J gene: TRBJ1-4
D gene: NA
V gene: TRBV25-1
CDR3 DNA: TGTGCCAGCAGTGAATCCAGGGGCACAACTAATGAAAAACTGTTTTTT
CDR3 protein: CASSESRGTTNEKLFF

clone size: few
J gene: TRBJ1-2
D gene: NA
V gene: TRBV7-9
CDR3 DNA: TGTGCCAGCAACCCGGACACATTCTATGGCTACACCTTC
CDR3 protein: CASNPDTFYGYTF

clone size: few
J gene: TRBJ1-4
D gene: NA
V gene: TRBV19
CDR3 DNA: TGTGCCAGTAGTACAAACACCGCCCGGGACGAAAAACTGTTTTTT
CDR3 protein: CASSTNTARDEKLFF

clone size: few
J gene: TRBJ2-5
D gene: NA
V gene: TRBV28
CDR3 DNA: TGTGCCAGCAGTCTCACCGACGGGAGTGTGAAAGAGACCCAGTACTTC
CDR3 protein: CASSLTDGSVKETQYF

clone size: NA
J gene: TRBJ1-2
D gene: NA
V gene: TRBV4-1
CDR3 DNA: TGCGCCAGCAGCCAAGACTTTCCGGAGGCGGCTAACTATGGCTACACCTTC
CDR3 protein: CASSQDFPEAANYGYTF

clone size: few
J gene: TRBJ1-1
D gene: NA
V gene: TRBV5-6
CDR3 DNA: TGTGCCAGCAGCTTGGGGGATTCGGCTTTCTTT
CDR3 protein: CASSLGDSAFF

clone size: many
J gene: TRBJ1-1
D gene: NA
V gene: TRBV2
CDR3 DNA: TGTGCCAGCACGGGACAAGCGAACACTGAAGCTTTCTTT
CDR3 protein: CASTGQANTEAFF

clone size: NA
J gene: TRBJ2-5
D gene: NA
V gene: TRBV5-4
CDR3 DNA: TGTGCCAGCCAGGGTTCTGAGGCTGGAGAGACCCGGTACTTC
CDR3 protein: CASQGSEAGETRYF

clone size: NA
J gene: TRBJ1-2
D gene: TRBD1
V gene: TRBV5-1
CDR3 DNA: TGCGCCAGCAGGGGTCCGGGACAGGGGGCCCTCAACTATGGCTACACCTTC
CDR3 protein: CASRGPGQGALNYGYTF

clone size: NA
J gene: TRBJ1-4
D gene: NA
V gene: TRBV4-1
CDR3 DNA: TGCGCCAGCAGCCAGTTGGAATACGGGCATCGGCATTTTTTT
CDR3 protein: CASSQLEYGHRHFF

clone size: many
J gene: TRBJ2-7
D gene: NA
V gene: TRBV7-2
CDR3 DNA: TGTGCCAGCAGCTTAGTACAGGACTACGAGCAGTACTTC
CDR3 protein: CASSLVQDYEQYF

clone size: NA
J gene: TRBJ1-4
D gene: NA
V gene: TRBV6-5
CDR3 DNA: TGTGCCAGCAGTTACAGGACCCCTGCAACTAATGAAAAACTGTTTTTT
CDR3 protein: CASSYRTPATNEKLFF